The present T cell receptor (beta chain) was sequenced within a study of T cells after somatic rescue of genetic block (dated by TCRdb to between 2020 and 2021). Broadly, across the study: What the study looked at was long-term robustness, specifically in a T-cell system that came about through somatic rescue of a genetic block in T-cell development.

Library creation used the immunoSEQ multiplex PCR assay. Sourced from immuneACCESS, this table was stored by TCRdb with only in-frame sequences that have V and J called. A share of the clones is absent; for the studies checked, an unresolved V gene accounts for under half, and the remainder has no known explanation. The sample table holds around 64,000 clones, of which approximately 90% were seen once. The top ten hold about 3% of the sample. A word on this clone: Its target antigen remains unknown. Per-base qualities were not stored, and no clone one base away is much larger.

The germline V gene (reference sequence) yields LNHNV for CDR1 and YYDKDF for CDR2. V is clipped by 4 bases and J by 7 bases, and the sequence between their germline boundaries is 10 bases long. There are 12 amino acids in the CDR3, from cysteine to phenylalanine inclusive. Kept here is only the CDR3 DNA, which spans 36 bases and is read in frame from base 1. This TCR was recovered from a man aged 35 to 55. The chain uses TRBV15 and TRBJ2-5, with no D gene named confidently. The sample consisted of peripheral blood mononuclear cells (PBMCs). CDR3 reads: CATSTSSSTQYF. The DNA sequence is TGTGCCACCAGCACCTCGTCTTCGACCCAGTACTTC.